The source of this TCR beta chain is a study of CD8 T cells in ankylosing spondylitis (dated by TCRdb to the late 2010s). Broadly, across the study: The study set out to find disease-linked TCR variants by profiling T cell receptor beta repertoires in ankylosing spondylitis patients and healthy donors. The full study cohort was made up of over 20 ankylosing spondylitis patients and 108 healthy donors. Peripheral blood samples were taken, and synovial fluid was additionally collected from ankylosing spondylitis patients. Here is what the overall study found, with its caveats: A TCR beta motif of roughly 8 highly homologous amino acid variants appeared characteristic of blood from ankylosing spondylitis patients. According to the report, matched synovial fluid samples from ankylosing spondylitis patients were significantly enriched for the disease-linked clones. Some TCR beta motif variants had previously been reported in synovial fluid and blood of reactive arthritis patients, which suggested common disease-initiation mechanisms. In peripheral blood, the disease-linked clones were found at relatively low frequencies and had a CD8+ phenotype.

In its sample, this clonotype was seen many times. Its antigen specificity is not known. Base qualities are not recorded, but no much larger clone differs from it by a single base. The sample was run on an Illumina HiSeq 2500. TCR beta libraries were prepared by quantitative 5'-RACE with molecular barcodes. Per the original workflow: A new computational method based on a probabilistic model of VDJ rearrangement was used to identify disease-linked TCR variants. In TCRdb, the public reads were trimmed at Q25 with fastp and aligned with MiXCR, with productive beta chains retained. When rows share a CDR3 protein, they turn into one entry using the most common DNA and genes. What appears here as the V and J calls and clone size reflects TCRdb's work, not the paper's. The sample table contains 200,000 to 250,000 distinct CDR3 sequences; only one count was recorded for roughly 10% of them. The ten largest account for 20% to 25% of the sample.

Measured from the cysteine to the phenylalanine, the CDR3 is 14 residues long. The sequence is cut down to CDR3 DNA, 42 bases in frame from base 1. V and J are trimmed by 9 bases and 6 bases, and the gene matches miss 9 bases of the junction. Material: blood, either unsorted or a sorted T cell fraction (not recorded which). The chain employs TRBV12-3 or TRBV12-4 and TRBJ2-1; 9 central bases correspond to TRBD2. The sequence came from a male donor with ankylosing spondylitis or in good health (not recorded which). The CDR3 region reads CASLPGLASNEQFF. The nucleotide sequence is TGTGCCAGTCTTCCGGGACTAGCCTCCAATGAGCAGTTCTTC.